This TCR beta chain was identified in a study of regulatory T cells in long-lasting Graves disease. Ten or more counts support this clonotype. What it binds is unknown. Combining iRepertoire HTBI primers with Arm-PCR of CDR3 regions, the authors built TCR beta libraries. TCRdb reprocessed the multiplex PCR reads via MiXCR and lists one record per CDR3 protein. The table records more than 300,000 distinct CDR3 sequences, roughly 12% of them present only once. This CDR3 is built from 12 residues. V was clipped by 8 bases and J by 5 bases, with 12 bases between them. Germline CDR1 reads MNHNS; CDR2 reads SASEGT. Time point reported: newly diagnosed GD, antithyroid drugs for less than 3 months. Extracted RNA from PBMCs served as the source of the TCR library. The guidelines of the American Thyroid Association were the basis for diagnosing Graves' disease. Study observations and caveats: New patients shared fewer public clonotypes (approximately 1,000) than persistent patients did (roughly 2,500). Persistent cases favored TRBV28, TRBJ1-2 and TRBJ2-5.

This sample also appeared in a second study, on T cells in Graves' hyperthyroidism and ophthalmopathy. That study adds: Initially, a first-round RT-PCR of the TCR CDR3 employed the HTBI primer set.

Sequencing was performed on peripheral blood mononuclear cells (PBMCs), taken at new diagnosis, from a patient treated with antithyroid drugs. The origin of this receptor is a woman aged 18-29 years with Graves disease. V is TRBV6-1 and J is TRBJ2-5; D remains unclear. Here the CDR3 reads CASWALGETQYF. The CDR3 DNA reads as TGTGCCAGCTGGGCCTTGGGCGAGACCCAGTACTTC.